Below, 8 T cell receptor beta chains from the same sample are listed, as sequenced in a study of graft-versus-host responses after intestinal transplantation (dated by TCRdb to the early 2020s). Intraepithelial and lamina propria lymphocytes were isolated from graft specimens using dithiothreitol, EDTA incubations and collagenase D digestion. Library preparation employed the immunoSEQ multiplex PCR assay. TCRdb's version of the immuneACCESS table is confined to in-frame rearrangements and falls short of the full clone set. An unresolved V gene accounts for under half of the shortfall where checked; the remainder is of unknown origin. The sample includes about 60,000 clones, with about nine tenths observed a single time. The ten top clones hold approximately 1.6% of the sample. The sequencing here drew on ileum tissue, taken less than 400 days after transplant. The receptor set was obtained from a human patient who received an intestinal transplant, so some T cells may come from the graft donor.

CDR3: CASSLGPYQETQYF. CDR3 sequence (DNA): TGTGCCAGCAGCTTAGGACCGTACCAAGAGACCCAGTACTTC. The chain joins TRBV7-2 to TRBJ2-5; D remains ambiguous. This CDR3 comprises 14 residues. V was pared by 1 base and J by 0 bases, with 6 bases between. Germline loops: CDR1 SGHTA, CDR2 FQGNSA.

As for this clone: The sample holds other DNA sequences that translate to the same CDR3. V usage is TRBV4-1 and J usage is TRBJ1-2, with unresolved D. V was pared by 0 bases and J by 0 bases, with 14 bases between. CDR1 is MGHRA and CDR2 is YSYEKL in the germline V gene. This CDR3 has 17 residues. The CDR3 bases are TGCGCCAGCAGCCAAGAAAAATGGCTGGACGCTAACTATGGCTACACCTTC. This translates into CASSQEKWLDANYGYTF.

The chain links TRBV4-1 to TRBJ2-1; 8 bases align to TRBD2. Per germline, CDR1 MGHRA and CDR2 YSYEKL. J gave up 3 bases and V 4 bases, and 11 bases lay outside the gene matches. The CDR3 length is 17 residues. The CDR3 DNA is TGCGCCAGCAGCCCAGGCGGGGGAGCGGGGGACTACAATGAGCAGTTCTTC. Its translation is CASSPGGGAGDYNEQFF.

J is TRBJ2-2 and V is TRBV6-4; 8 bases line up with TRBD1. J gave up 6 bases and V 6 bases, and 6 bases lay outside the gene matches. CDR3 length equals 14 residues. The germline gives CDR1 MRHNA, CDR2 SNTAGT. CDR3 loop: CASSARTGPGELFF. In DNA, the CDR3 is TGTGCCAGCAGCGCCCGGACAGGGCCCGGGGAGCTGTTTTTT.

The chain joins TRBV4-1 to TRBJ1-1; TRBD1 agrees at 9 bases. Germline V gene lookup returns CDR1 MGHRA and CDR2 YSYEKL. The CDR3 consists of 16 residues. Trimming cost V 7 bases and J 1 base; bases outside gene matches: 10. Here the CDR3 DNA reads TGCGCCAGCAACCGTCCCGGGACAGGGCCGAACACTGAAGCTTTCTTT. This encodes CASNRPGTGPNTEAFF.

In its sample, this clone was seen a few times. This chain links TRBV6-1 with TRBJ1-4; D may be TRBD1 (6 bases). V gave up 3 bases and J gave up 6 bases, with 8 bases separating them. CDR1 is MNHNS, CDR2 SASEGT, per germline. CDR3 length: 13 amino acids. The CDR3 sequence is CASSEGAYEKLFF. In DNA form, the CDR3 reads TGTGCCAGCAGTGAGGGGGCCTATGAAAAACTGTTTTTT.

This clone was counted once. The chain has TRBV6-5 and TRBJ2-1; no definite D call. This CDR3 has 13 residues. V lost 0 bases, J lost 8 bases, and 8 bases lay in between. The germline CDR1 and CDR2 sequences are MNHEY and SVGAGI. The CDR3: CASSYSIQDEQFF. CDR3 sequence (DNA): TGTGCCAGCAGTTACTCGATACAAGATGAGCAGTTCTTC.

This chain connects TRBV6-5 to TRBJ1-1; 7 bases match TRBD1. The CDR3 extends over 15 amino acids. J lost 5 bases, V lost 4 bases, and 10 bases had no gene match. CDR1 MNHEY and CDR2 SVGAGI come from the germline V gene. The CDR3 loop is CASSSDRRGRTEAFF. Written as DNA, the CDR3 is TGTGCCAGCAGTTCGGACAGGCGGGGGAGGACTGAAGCTTTCTTT.